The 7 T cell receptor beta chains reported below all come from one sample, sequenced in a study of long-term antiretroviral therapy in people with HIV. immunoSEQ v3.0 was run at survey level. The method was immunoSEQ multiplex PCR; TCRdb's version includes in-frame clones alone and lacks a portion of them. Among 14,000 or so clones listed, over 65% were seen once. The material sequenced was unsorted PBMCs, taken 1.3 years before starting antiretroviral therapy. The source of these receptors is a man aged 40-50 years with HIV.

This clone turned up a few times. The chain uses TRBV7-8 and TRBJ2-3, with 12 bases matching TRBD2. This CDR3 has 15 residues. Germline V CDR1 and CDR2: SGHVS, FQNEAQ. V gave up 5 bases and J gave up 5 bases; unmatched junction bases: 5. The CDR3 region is CASSQLAGGLDTQYF. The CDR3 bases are TGTGCCAGCAGCCAACTAGCGGGGGGCCTAGATACGCAGTATTTT.

CDR3 loop: CASSGPPDEKLFF. The CDR3 bases are TGTGCCAGCTCCGGGCCCCCGGATGAAAAACTGTTTTTT. V gene TRBV2 combines with J gene TRBJ1-4; no firm D call. Germline V gene data show CDR1 as SNHLY and CDR2 as FYNNEI. CDR3 size: 13 residues. Trimming cost V 8 bases and J 6 bases, with 13 bases left between them.

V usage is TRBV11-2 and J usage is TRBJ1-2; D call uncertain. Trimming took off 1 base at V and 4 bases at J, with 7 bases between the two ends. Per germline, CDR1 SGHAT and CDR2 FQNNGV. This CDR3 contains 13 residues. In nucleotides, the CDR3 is TGTGCCAGCAGCTTAGGGGCAGTCTATGGCTACACCTTC. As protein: CASSLGAVYGYTF. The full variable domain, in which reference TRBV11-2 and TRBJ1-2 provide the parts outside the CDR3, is EAGVAQSPRYKIIEKRQSVAFWCNPISGHATLYWYQQILGQGPKLLIQFQNNGVVDDSQLPKDRFSAERLKGVDSTLKIQPAKLEDSAVYLCASSLGAVYGYTFGSGTRLTVV.

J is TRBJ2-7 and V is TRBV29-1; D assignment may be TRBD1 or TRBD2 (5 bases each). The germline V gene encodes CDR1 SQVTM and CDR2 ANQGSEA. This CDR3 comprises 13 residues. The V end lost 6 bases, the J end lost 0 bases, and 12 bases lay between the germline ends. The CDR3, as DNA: TGCAGCGTGGGGGACCAGGGCTCCTACGAGCAGTACTTC. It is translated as CSVGDQGSYEQYF.

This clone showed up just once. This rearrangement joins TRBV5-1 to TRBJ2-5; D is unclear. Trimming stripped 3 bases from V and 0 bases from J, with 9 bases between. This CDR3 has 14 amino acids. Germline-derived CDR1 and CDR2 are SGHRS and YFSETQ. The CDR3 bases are TGCGCCAGCAGCTCGGGCCTTTACCAAGAGACCCAGTACTTC. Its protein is CASSSGLYQETQYF.

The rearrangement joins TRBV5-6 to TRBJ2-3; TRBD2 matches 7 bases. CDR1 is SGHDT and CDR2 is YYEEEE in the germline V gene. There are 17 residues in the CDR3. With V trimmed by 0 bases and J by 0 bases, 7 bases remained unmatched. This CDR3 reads CASSLVGGWGSTDTQYF. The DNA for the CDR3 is TGTGCCAGCAGCTTGGTCGGGGGGTGGGGCAGCACAGATACGCAGTATTTT.

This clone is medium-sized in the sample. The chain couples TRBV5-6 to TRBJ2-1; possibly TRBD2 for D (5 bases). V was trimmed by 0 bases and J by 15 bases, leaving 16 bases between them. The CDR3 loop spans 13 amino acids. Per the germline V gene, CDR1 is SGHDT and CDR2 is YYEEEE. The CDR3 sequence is CASSLAASLLGFF. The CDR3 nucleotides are TGTGCCAGCAGCTTGGCGGCTAGCCTCTTGGGGTTCTTC.